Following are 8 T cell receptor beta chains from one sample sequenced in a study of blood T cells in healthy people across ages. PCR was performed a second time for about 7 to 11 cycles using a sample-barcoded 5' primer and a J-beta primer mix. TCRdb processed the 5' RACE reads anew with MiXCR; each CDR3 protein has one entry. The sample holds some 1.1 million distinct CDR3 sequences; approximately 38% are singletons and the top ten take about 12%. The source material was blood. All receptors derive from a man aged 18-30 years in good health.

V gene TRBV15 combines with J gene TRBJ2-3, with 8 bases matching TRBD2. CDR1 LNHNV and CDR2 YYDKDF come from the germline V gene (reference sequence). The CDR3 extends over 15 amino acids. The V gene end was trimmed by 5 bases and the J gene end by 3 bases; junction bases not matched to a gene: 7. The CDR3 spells CATSGSGEGTDTQYF. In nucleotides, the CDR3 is TGTGCCACCAGCGGTAGCGGGGAAGGTACAGATACGCAGTATTTT.

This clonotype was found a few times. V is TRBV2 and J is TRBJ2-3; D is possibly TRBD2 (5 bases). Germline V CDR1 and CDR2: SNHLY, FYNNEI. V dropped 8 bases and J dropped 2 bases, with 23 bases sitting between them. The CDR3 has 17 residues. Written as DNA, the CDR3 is TGTGCCAGCTATGACACCCGACTACTCCGCAACACAGATACGCAGTATTTT. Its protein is CASYDTRLLRNTDTQYF.

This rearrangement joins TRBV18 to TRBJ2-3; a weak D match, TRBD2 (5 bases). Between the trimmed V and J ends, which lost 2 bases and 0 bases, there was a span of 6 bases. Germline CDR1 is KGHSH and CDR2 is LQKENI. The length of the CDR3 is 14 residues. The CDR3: CASSPRESTDTQYF. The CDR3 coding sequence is TGTGCCAGCTCACCAAGGGAGAGCACAGATACGCAGTATTTT.

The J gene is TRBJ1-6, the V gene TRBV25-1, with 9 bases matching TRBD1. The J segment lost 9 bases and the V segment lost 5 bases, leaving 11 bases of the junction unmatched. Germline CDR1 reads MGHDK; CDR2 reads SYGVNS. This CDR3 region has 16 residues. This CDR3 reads CASSHRQGEDFSPLHF. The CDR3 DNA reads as TGTGCCAGCAGTCACCGACAGGGGGAAGATTTTTCACCCCTCCACTTT.

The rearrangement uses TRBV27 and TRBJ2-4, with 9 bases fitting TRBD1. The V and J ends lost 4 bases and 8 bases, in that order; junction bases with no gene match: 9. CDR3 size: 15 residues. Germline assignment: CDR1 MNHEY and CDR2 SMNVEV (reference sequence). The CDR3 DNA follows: TGTGCCAGCAGTTGGGGACAGGGAGGCGTTGACATTCAGTACTTC. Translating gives CASSWGQGGVDIQYF.

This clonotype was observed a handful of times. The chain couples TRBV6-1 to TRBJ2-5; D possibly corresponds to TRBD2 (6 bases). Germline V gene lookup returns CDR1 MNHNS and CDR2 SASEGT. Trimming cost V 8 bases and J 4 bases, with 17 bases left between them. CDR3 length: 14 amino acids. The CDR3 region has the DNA TGTGCCAGCGCCCGGGACTCTATTGGAGAGACCCAGTACTTC. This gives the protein CASARDSIGETQYF.

CDR3 sequence: CASSASRASLYEQYF. In nucleotides, the CDR3 is TGTGCCAGCAGCGCCTCCAGGGCGTCCCTCTACGAGCAGTACTTC. This rearrangement joins TRBV7-2 to TRBJ2-7, with D possibly being TRBD1 (5 bases). This CDR3 region has 15 residues. V dropped 5 bases and J dropped 3 bases, with 17 bases sitting between them. Germline CDR1 SGHTA, CDR2 FQGNSA.

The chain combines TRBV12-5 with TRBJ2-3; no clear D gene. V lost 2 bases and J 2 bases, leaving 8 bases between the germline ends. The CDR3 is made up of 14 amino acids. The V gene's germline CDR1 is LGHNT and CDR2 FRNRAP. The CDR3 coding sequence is TGTGCTAGTGGTTTGCCCTTACCCACAGATACGCAGTATTTT. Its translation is CASGLPLPTDTQYF.